The 25 T cell receptor beta chains below were found in one sample sequenced in a study of CD8+ T cells in alopecia areata. Treatment denoted: oral pan-JAK inhibitor, 5-10 mg twice daily. As the sequencing template, cDNA was produced by extracting RNA and reverse transcribing it. The method was immunoSEQ multiplex PCR; TCRdb's version includes in-frame clones alone and lacks a portion of them. In the table there are fewer than 250,000 clones, 45% to 75% of which are singletons. Sequencing was performed on CD4+ T cells sorted from blood, taken at week 4, from a patient treated with tofacitinib. These receptors came from a human donor with alopecia areata.

V gene TRBV9 combines with J gene TRBJ1-5; D gene ambiguous. The germline V gene encodes CDR1 SGDLS and CDR2 YYNGEE. V lost 0 bases and J lost 9, with 10 bases in between. The CDR3 has 13 residues. The DNA for the CDR3 is TGTGCCAGCAGCGTAGAACCTGCGGCGCCCCAGCATTTT. Amino acids: CASSVEPAAPQHF.

This clone showed up just once. The rearrangement joins TRBV2 to TRBJ1-1; D is perhaps TRBD1 (6 bases). The CDR3 is 12 residues long. With 5 bases removed from V and 3 bases from J, the gap between germline ends came to 7 bases. Looked up from germline, CDR1 is SNHLY and CDR2 is FYNNEI. CDR3 nucleotide sequence: TGTGCCAGCAGTCGACAGGACACTGAAGCTTTCTTT. Translation gives CASSRQDTEAFF.

The V and J genes are TRBV4-3 and TRBJ2-2; 12 positions agree with TRBD2. Germline assignment: CDR1 LGHNA and CDR2 YSLEER. This CDR3 contains 16 residues. The junction had 4 bases not matched to a gene; V was cut back by 4 bases and J by 4 bases. The DNA for the CDR3 is TGCGCCAGCAGCCCGAGGACTAGCGGGACCACCGGGGAGCTGTTTTTT. This codes for CASSPRTSGTTGELFF.

This chain connects TRBV7-2 to TRBJ1-2; D unclear. The V end was cut by 1 base, the J end by 8 bases, with 11 bases between. CDR3 length: 13 residues. Looked up from germline, CDR1 is SGHTA and CDR2 is FQGNSA. CDR3 nucleotides: TGTGCCAGCAGCTTAGTGGGCGGTGACGGCTACACCTTC. Translated, it gives CASSLVGGDGYTF.

The rearrangement joins TRBV10-1 to TRBJ2-4; D unclear. The CDR3 contains 13 residues. Per the germline V gene, CDR1 is WNHNN and CDR2 is SYGVQD (reference sequence). V shed 4 bases and J shed 0 bases, with 4 bases lying between them. In DNA, the CDR3 is TGCGCCAGCAGTGCTTCAGCCAAAAACATTCAGTACTTC. Amino acid sequence: CASSASAKNIQYF.

The V and J genes are TRBV6-5 and TRBJ2-7; 8 bases align to TRBD1. The CDR3 contains 14 residues. The germline V gene has CDR1 MNHEY and CDR2 SVGAGI. V gave up 1 base and J gave up 5 bases; unmatched junction bases: 4. The CDR3 loop is CASSYLDREDEQYF. The CDR3 DNA sequence: TGTGCCAGCAGTTACTTGGACAGGGAAGACGAGCAGTACTTC.

This clone was seen a handful of times. The rearrangement uses TRBV2 and TRBJ1-4; no clear D. CDR3 size: 14 residues. Germline CDR1 and CDR2: SNHLY and FYNNEI. The ends were cut back, 1 base at V and 5 bases at J, with 8 bases in the middle. Here the CDR3 DNA reads TGTGCCAGCAGTGAAGGTCAGCAAAATGAAAAACTGTTTTTT. Amino acid sequence: CASSEGQQNEKLFF.

The DNA of the CDR3 is TGTGCCAGCAGTCCCCATGGGGGCCCTGAAGGTCGCTACACCTTC. Its translation: CASSPHGGPEGRYTF. The chain is built from TRBV6-5 and TRBJ1-2; D perhaps matches TRBD1 (6 bases). Germline loops: CDR1 MNHEY, CDR2 SVGAGI. This CDR3 spans 15 amino acids. Trimming took off 5 bases at V and 9 bases at J, with 22 bases between the two ends.

This clone came up a few times. The chain couples TRBV30 to TRBJ1-1; D might be TRBD1 (5 bases). This CDR3 has 13 residues. Trimming cost V 2 bases and J 4 bases, with 11 bases left between them. Germline V gene lookup returns CDR1 GTSNPN and CDR2 SVGIG (reference sequence). The CDR3 region is CAWSSRALTEAFF. The CDR3 region has the DNA TGTGCCTGGAGTAGCAGGGCGCTCACTGAAGCTTTCTTT. The full variable domain, rest sourced from reference TRBV30 and TRBJ1-1, is SQTIHQWPATLVQPVGSPLSLECTVEGTSNPNLYWYRQAAGRGLQLLFYSVGIGQISSEVPQNLSASRPQDRQFILSSKKLLLSDSGFYLCAWSSRALTEAFFGQGTRLTVV.

The V and J genes are TRBV29-1 and TRBJ2-5; tentatively, D is TRBD1 (6 bases). Per germline, CDR1 SQVTM and CDR2 ANQGSEA. The CDR3 is 15 residues long. V lost 3 bases and J lost 7, with 21 bases in between. CDR3 DNA sequence: TGCAGCGTTGATGTCAGGGGTGCCCAGCGAGGGACCCAGTACTTC. Amino acids: CSVDVRGAQRGTQYF.

V and J are TRBV18 and TRBJ2-1; D is unresolved. The CDR3 spans 12 residues. Between the trimmed V and J ends, which lost 3 bases and 6 bases, there was a span of 6 bases. CDR1 and CDR2 (germline): KGHSH, LQKENI. CDR3 in amino acids: CASSPRLNEQFF. DNA for the CDR3: TGTGCCAGCTCACCGCGACTCAATGAGCAGTTCTTC.

This chain uses TRBV29-1 with TRBJ2-3; D gene unclear. The length of the CDR3 is 10 residues. V was pared by 7 bases and J by 10 bases, with 12 bases between. Germline CDR1 and CDR2: SQVTM and ANQGSEA. The CDR3 DNA reads as TGCAGCGCCCTCGATTTCGCGCAGTATTTT. Translated, it gives CSALDFAQYF.

The genes are TRBV6-5 and TRBJ2-1; TRBD2 matches 8 bases. From germline, CDR1 is MNHEY and CDR2 SVGAGI. CDR3 length equals 15 residues. Losses at the gene ends were 6 bases for V and 4 bases for J; bases not matched to a gene: 8. CDR3 nucleotide sequence: TGTGCCAGCAGGCTCGGGGCTAGCGGGTACAATGAGCAGTTCTTC. Residues: CASRLGASGYNEQFF.

V and J are TRBV2 and TRBJ2-3, with 15 bases fitting TRBD2. The CDR3 consists of 16 residues. The V and J ends lost 6 bases and 1 base, in that order; junction bases with no gene match: 2. The germline gives CDR1 SNHLY, CDR2 FYNNEI. The DNA of the CDR3 is TGTGCCAGCAGGGGGACTAGCGGGGGGCGCACAGATACGCAGTATTTT. Amino acids: CASRGTSGGRTDTQYF.

The chain has TRBV4-1 and TRBJ2-2, with TRBD2 matching 13 bases. Germline V gene data show CDR1 as MGHRA and CDR2 as YSYEKL. With V trimmed by 3 bases and J by 7 bases, 8 bases remained unmatched. The CDR3 contains 17 residues. DNA of the CDR3: TGCGCCAGCAGCCACTCCGGGACTAGCGGGATATTCGGGGAGCTGTTTTTT. Amino acids: CASSHSGTSGIFGELFF.

The gene calls are TRBV25-1 and TRBJ1-2; D is possibly TRBD1 (5 bases). The CDR3 is 14 amino acids. Deletions cut 2 bases from V and 4 bases from J, with 11 bases between. Germline V gene lookup returns CDR1 MGHDK and CDR2 SYGVNS. This chain's CDR3 is CASSEGAGIYGYTF. In DNA form, the CDR3 reads TGTGCCAGCAGTGAAGGGGCGGGGATCTATGGCTACACCTTC.

V is TRBV6-6 and J is TRBJ1-5; 9 bases are a match to TRBD1. V was clipped by 8 bases and J by 1 base; unmatched bases: 9. Germline V gives CDR1 MNHNY, CDR2 SVGAGI (reference sequence). This CDR3 spans 16 amino acids. This chain's CDR3 is CASLKGDRVSNQPQHF. CDR3 bases: TGTGCCAGCTTGAAAGGGGACAGGGTAAGCAATCAGCCCCAGCATTTT.

V is TRBV6-1 and J is TRBJ2-2; D gene unclear. Germline V CDR1 and CDR2: MNHNS, SASEGT. Trimming cost V 0 bases and J 5 bases, with 16 bases left between them. The CDR3 spans 17 residues. In DNA, the CDR3 is TGTGCCAGCAGTGAAGCGAAGTCAATAGACGAGACCGGGGAGCTGTTTTTT. Amino acids: CASSEAKSIDETGELFF.

The chain recombines TRBV7-8 with TRBJ2-3; 8 nucleotides align to TRBD2. The CDR3 extends over 16 amino acids. In germline, CDR1 is SGHVS, CDR2 FQNEAQ. V lost 6 bases and J lost 0; bases outside the gene matches: 8. CDR3: CASREYSGVSTDTQYF. CDR3 in DNA: TGTGCCAGCAGGGAATATAGCGGGGTCAGCACAGATACGCAGTATTTT.

The V call is TRBV27, the J call TRBJ1-1; D unresolved. V was shortened by 5 bases and J by 7 bases, with 11 bases between the two germline ends. CDR3 length: 12 amino acids. Per the germline V gene, CDR1 is MNHEY and CDR2 is SMNVEV (reference sequence). CDR3 coding DNA: TGTGCCAGCAGTGTCGAGTTTCTTGAAGCTTTCTTT. Translated: CASSVEFLEAFF.

The table lists this clone with a count of one. The chain couples TRBV7-9 to TRBJ1-1; weak D call: TRBD1 (5 bases). The germline CDR1 and CDR2 sequences are SEHNR and FQNEAQ (reference sequence). The CDR3 covers 15 residues. Trimming removed 3 bases at V and 0 bases at J, with 11 bases between. The CDR3 coding sequence is TGTGCCAGCAGCTTGGGACCGTCGATGAACACTGAAGCTTTCTTT. This translates into CASSLGPSMNTEAFF.

V usage is TRBV2 and J usage is TRBJ1-1; 12 positions match TRBD1. V trimming: 4 bases; J trimming: 5 bases; junction bases outside the gene matches: 5. This CDR3 spans 15 amino acids. Per germline, CDR1 SNHLY and CDR2 FYNNEI. The CDR3 here is CASSGDRGRNTEAFF. The CDR3 DNA follows: TGTGCCAGCAGTGGGGACAGGGGGCGAAATACTGAAGCTTTCTTT. The variable domain in full, with the rest retrieved from reference TRBV2 and TRBJ1-1, is EPEVTQTPSHQVTQMGQEVILRCVPISNHLYFYWYRQILGQKVEFLVSFYNNEISEKSEIFDDQFSVERPDGSNFTLKIRSTKLEDSAMYFCASSGDRGRNTEAFFGQGTRLTVV.

The V call is TRBV5-6, the J call TRBJ2-1, with D perhaps being TRBD1 or TRBD2 (5 bases each). Germline CDR1 and CDR2: SGHDT and YYEEEE. The CDR3 length is 14 residues. With 3 bases removed from V and 8 bases from J, the gap between germline ends came to 15 bases. CDR3 nucleotide sequence: TGTGCCAGCAGCTACGGGGCCAGTCTGGATGAGCAGTTCTTC. Translating gives CASSYGASLDEQFF.

J is TRBJ1-1 and V is TRBV15, with no clear D. This CDR3 comprises 14 residues. Trimming stripped 4 bases from V and 2 bases from J, with 11 bases between. In germline, CDR1 is LNHNV, CDR2 YYDKDF (reference sequence). CDR3 protein: CATSTGSVNTEAFF. CDR3 in DNA: TGTGCCACCAGCACTGGTTCGGTTAACACTGAAGCTTTCTTT.

The count of this clone is one. The V gene is TRBV7-2, the J gene TRBJ2-7, with TRBD1 matching 8 bases. Germline lookup yields CDR1 SGHTA and CDR2 FQGNSA. The CDR3 extends over 14 amino acids. Trimming removed 4 bases from V and 4 bases from J; junction bases left unmatched: 6. The CDR3 nucleotides read TGTGCCAGCAGCTCCGGACAGGGATGGTACGAGCAGTACTTC. It translates to CASSSGQGWYEQYF.